Described below is a single T cell receptor (beta chain) sequence and its context. Its antigen remains unidentified. The source of the sample is a study of T cells in Graves' hyperthyroidism and ophthalmopathy. When ophthalmopathy did not progress within 18 months, Graves' hyperthyroidism was considered stable. Exclusion criteria comprised uncontrolled infection, other autoimmune disease, pregnancy or lactation. Regarding the study as a whole: Stable hyperthyroidism was told apart from ophthalmopathy by a model built on 13 V-J features.

Amplification yielded TCR beta CDR3 regions, with RNA transcripts as the source. When the TCR CDR3 underwent first-round RT-PCR, the HTBI primer set was used. TCRdb recomputed calls from the multiplex PCR reads with MiXCR, one row per CDR3 protein. Here the sample spans about 340,000 distinct CDR3 sequences, about 20% being singletons. The CDR3 runs 13 residues. Germline CDR1 and CDR2: SQVTM and ANQGSEA. Trimming took 4 bases from V and 2 from J, leaving 11 bases between them. The chain joins TRBV29-1 to TRBJ1-2; a possible D gene is TRBD1 (5 bases). The sample comprised blood. This receptor was taken from a woman aged 45-65 years with Graves' hyperthyroidism. The CDR3 sequence: CSVGQGDNYGYTF. CDR3 nucleotides: TGCAGCGTTGGTCAGGGAGACAACTATGGCTACACCTTC.